These 12 T cell receptor beta chains originate from one sample sequenced in a study of metastatic and nonmetastatic thyroid tumors. Using MiXCR, TCRdb re-called clones from the PCR reads. The data show tens of thousands of clones, about 25% seen once. Thyroid surgery was performed in patients who had received no treatment beforehand. The sample was blood. The source is a male donor with papillary thyroid cancer or a benign thyroid nodule (not recorded which). Some clones in this sample may be carry-over from other donors' samples.

This clone was observed many times. The gene calls are TRBV5-1 and TRBJ1-5, with 7 bases identical to TRBD1. CDR3 length: 15 amino acids. Germline values: CDR1 SGHRS, CDR2 YFSETQ. The J segment lost 3 bases and the V segment lost 5 bases, leaving 8 bases of the junction unmatched. The CDR3 region is CASSPGGTDNQPQHF. In DNA, the CDR3 is TGCGCCAGCAGTCCCGGCGGGACAGACAATCAGCCCCAGCATTTT.

V and J are TRBV15 and TRBJ2-7; a weak D match, TRBD2 (6 bases). This CDR3 is built from 14 residues. The V end was cut by 0 bases, the J end by 6 bases, with 12 bases between. Germline-derived CDR1 and CDR2 are LNHNV and YYDKDF (reference sequence). This CDR3 reads CATSRDAGFREQYF. The CDR3 DNA sequence: TGTGCCACCAGCAGAGATGCGGGGTTTCGCGAGCAGTACTTC.

By frequency in the sample, this clone is medium-sized. V gene TRBV6-2 or TRBV6-3 combines with J gene TRBJ1-4; D remains unclear. Per germline, CDR1 MNHEY and CDR2 SVGEGT. The CDR3 has 13 amino acids. The V end lost 2 bases, the J end lost 10 bases, and 11 bases lay between the germline ends. The CDR3 region is CASSYPGLPKLFF. The CDR3 bases are TGTGCCAGCAGTTACCCCGGACTCCCAAAACTGTTTTTT.

This chain links TRBV9 with TRBJ1-1; D gene uncertain. The V end was cut by 1 base, the J end by 6 bases, with 10 bases between. Germline V gene sequence: CDR1 SGDLS, CDR2 YYNGEE. The CDR3 is 13 amino acids. CDR3 coding DNA: TGTGCCAGCAGCGTACTGGGAGGAGCTGAAGCTTTCTTT. It specifies CASSVLGGAEAFF. The full variable domain, with the rest looked up from reference TRBV9 and TRBJ1-1, is DSGVTQTPKHLITATGQRVTLRCSPRSGDLSVYWYQQSLDQGLQFLIQYYNGEERAKGNILERFSAQQFPDLHSELNLSSLELGDSALYFCASSVLGGAEAFFGQGTRLTVV.

The V call is TRBV19, the J call TRBJ1-2; 7 nucleotides match TRBD1. J was trimmed by 2 bases and V by 6 bases; bases with no gene match: 3. This CDR3 has 13 residues. Germline V gene lookup returns CDR1 LNHDA and CDR2 SQIVND (reference sequence). This chain's CDR3 is CASRGQVNYGYTF. The CDR3 DNA follows: TGTGCCAGTAGAGGACAGGTGAACTATGGCTACACCTTC.

This clone was counted ten times or more. The V and J genes are TRBV3-1 and TRBJ1-5; 7 bases line up with TRBD1. The ends lost 4 bases at V and 1 base at J; junction bases unmatched: 1. Per the germline V gene, CDR1 is LGHDT and CDR2 is YNNKEL (reference sequence). This CDR3 region has 14 residues. CDR3 loop: CASSRGQSNQPQHF. In DNA form, the CDR3 reads TGTGCCAGCAGCCGGGGACAGAGCAATCAGCCCCAGCATTTT.

This clone appeared once. The chain has TRBV5-6 and TRBJ1-6; D remains unclear. The CDR3 extends over 13 amino acids. Germline CDR1 SGHDT, CDR2 YYEEEE. Trimming cost V 0 bases and J 8 bases, with 6 bases left between them. CDR3 nucleotides: TGTGCCAGCAGCTTGGACAGATATTCACCCCTCCACTTT. Its protein product is CASSLDRYSPLHF.

The chain carries TRBV11-2 and TRBJ2-7, with TRBD1 identical over 7 bases. Germline CDR1 and CDR2: SGHAT and FQNNGV. J was trimmed by 2 bases and V by 1 base; bases with no gene match: 2. CDR3 size: 14 residues. CDR3 nucleotides: TGTGCCAGCAGCTTAGGGACAGGAGCCTACGAGCAGTACTTC. This codes for CASSLGTGAYEQYF. The full variable domain, its missing parts supplied by reference TRBV11-2 and TRBJ2-7, is EAGVAQSPRYKIIEKRQSVAFWCNPISGHATLYWYQQILGQGPKLLIQFQNNGVVDDSQLPKDRFSAERLKGVDSTLKIQPAKLEDSAVYLCASSLGTGAYEQYFGPGTRLTVT.

The sample holds many counts of this clone. The J gene is TRBJ2-7, the V gene TRBV6-2 or TRBV6-3, with a weak D call TRBD2 (6 bases). Trimming left V 6 bases short and J 0 bases short, with 15 bases between. Germline values: CDR1 MNHEY, CDR2 SVGEGT. The length of the CDR3 is 15 residues. The CDR3: CASRDVGLPSYEQYF. The CDR3 nucleotides read TGTGCCAGCAGGGACGTGGGACTGCCCTCCTACGAGCAGTACTTC.

V is TRBV6-2 or TRBV6-3 and J is TRBJ2-7; TRBD2 aligns across 9 bases. Germline CDR1 reads MNHEY; CDR2 reads SVGEGT. This CDR3 has 15 amino acids. After removal of 0 bases from V and 4 bases from J, the junction contained 4 bases not matched to a gene. The CDR3, as DNA: TGTGCCAGCAGTTACTCTGCGACTAGCGGTTACGAGCAGTACTTC. This translates into CASSYSATSGYEQYF.

This clone was seen at least ten times. The chain uses TRBV5-4 and TRBJ2-7; TRBD1 aligns across 11 bases. Germline CDR1 reads SGHNT; CDR2 reads YYREEE (reference sequence). Trimming removed 9 bases from V and 12 bases from J; junction bases left unmatched: 20. The CDR3 loop spans 15 amino acids. CDR3 loop: CATAKGQGAFQSPYF. CDR3 coding DNA: TGTGCCACCGCCAAAGGACAGGGGGCGTTCCAGTCCCCGTACTTC.

Many counts were recorded for this clone. This chain uses TRBV12-3 or TRBV12-4 with TRBJ2-2; D is perhaps TRBD1 (5 bases). Trimming removed 5 bases from V and 3 bases from J, with 13 bases in between. CDR3 size: 15 residues. The CDR3 is CASSHRQTYTGELFF. CDR3 DNA sequence: TGTGCCAGCAGTCACAGACAGACCTACACCGGGGAGCTGTTTTTT.